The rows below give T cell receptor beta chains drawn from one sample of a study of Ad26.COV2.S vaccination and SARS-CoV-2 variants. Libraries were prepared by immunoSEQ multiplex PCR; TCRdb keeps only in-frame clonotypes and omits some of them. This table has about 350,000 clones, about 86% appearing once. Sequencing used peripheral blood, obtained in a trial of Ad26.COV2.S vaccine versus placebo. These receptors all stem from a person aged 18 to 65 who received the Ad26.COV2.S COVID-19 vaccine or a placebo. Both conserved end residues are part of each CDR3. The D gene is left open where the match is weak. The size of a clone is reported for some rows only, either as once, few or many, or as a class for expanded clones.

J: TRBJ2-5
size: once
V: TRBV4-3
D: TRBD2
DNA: TGCGCCAGCAGCCAAGATGTCCGCGGGGGGTTCCAAGAGACCCAGTACTTC
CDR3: CASSQDVRGGFQETQYF

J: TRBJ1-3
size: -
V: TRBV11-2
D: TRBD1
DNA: TGTGCCAGCAGCGCCCAGGGGGGTGCTGGAAACACCATATATTTT
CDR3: CASSAQGGAGNTIYF

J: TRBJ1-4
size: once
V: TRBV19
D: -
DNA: TGTGCCAGTAGTGTCCAGAGCATTAATGAAAAACTGTTTTTT
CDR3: CASSVQSINEKLFF

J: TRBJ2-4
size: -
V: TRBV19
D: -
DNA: TGTGCCAGTAGTACAAGCAGCGGAGCCAAAAACATTCAGTACTTC
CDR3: CASSTSSGAKNIQYF

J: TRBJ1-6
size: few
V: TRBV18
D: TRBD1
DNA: TGTGCCAGCTCATCCCAGGGGGGTGACTCACCCCTCCACTTT
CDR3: CASSSQGGDSPLHF

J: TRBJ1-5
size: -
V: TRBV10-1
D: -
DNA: TGCGCCAGCAGGGGGGGGTACCCTCAGCCCCAGCATTTT
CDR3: CASRGGYPQPQHF

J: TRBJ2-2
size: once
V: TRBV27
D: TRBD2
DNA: TGTGCCAGCAGTTTACCGGGACTAGCGGGAATGATAGGGGAGCTGTTTTTT
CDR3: CASSLPGLAGMIGELFF

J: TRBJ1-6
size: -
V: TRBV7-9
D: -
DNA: TGTGCCAGCAGCGCAACAGGGCGCTCACCCCTCCACTTT
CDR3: CASSATGRSPLHF

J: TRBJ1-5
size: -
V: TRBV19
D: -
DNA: TGTGCCAGTAGTATTCTCTGGGCTAATCAGCCCCAGCATTTT
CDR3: CASSILWANQPQHF

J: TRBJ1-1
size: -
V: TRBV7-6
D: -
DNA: TGTGCCAGCAGCCCGTTGAACACTGAAGCTTTCTTT
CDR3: CASSPLNTEAFF

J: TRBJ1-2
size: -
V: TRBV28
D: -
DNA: TGTGCCAGCAGTTTAGAGGGGGGCCAGCCCTCTAACTATGGCTACACCTTC
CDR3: CASSLEGGQPSNYGYTF

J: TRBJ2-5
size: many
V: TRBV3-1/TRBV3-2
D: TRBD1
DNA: TGTGCCAGCAGCCACCTGGACAGGGCCGAAGAGACCCAGTACTTC
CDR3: CASSHLDRAEETQYF

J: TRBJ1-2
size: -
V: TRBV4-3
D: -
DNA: TGCGCCAGCAGCCAAGAACGAAGGGTAAACGGCTACACCTTC
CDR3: CASSQERRVNGYTF

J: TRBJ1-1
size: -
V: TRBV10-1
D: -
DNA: TGCGCCAGCAGCCAGGGGATTAACACTGAAGCTTTCTTT
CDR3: CASSQGINTEAFF